These 11 T cell receptor beta chains came from one sample sequenced in a study of T cell responses to AZD1222 COVID-19 vaccine. Clones were read by immunoSEQ multiplex PCR, and TCRdb kept only the in-frame ones, dropping some. Altogether approximately 42,000 clones are present, approximately 88% being singletons, with the ten largest covering 20% to 25%. The input for sequencing was peripheral blood, taken 28 days after the second AZD1222 dose. The receptors come from an adult who received the AZD1222 COVID-19 vaccine.

This chain joins TRBV11-2 and TRBJ1-3, with D perhaps matching TRBD1 (5 bases). Trimming removed 5 bases from V and 4 bases from J, with 15 bases in between. Per the germline V gene, CDR1 is SGHAT and CDR2 is FQNNGV. The CDR3 covers 15 residues. The CDR3 DNA reads TGTGCCAGCAGCCCTGGGCCAGGGCGAGGAAACACCATATATTTT. Translating it yields CASSPGPGRGNTIYF.

The chain carries TRBV10-2 and TRBJ1-2, with no clear D. Germline CDR1 WSHSY, CDR2 SAAADI. The CDR3 has 16 amino acids. V dropped 2 bases and J dropped 0 bases, with 13 bases sitting between them. CDR3 DNA sequence: TGCGCCAGCAGTGAGCCGGGCAGGACCGCTAACTATGGCTACACCTTC. Translating it yields CASSEPGRTANYGYTF.

The chain employs TRBV7-9 and TRBJ2-7; no clear D. The CDR3 extends over 12 amino acids. Between the trimmed V and J ends, which lost 5 bases and 6 bases, there was a span of 11 bases. Germline V CDR1 and CDR2: SEHNR, FQNEAQ (reference sequence). CDR3 nucleotides: TGTGCCAGCAGCGACTCCCGTCTCGAGCAGTACTTC. Encoded protein: CASSDSRLEQYF.

This rearrangement joins TRBV6-5 to TRBJ2-7; D is unresolved. V was cut by 0 bases and J by 4 bases, with 10 bases left in between. CDR3 length: 14 residues. In germline, CDR1 is MNHEY, CDR2 SVGAGI. The CDR3 region has the DNA TGTGCCAGCAGTTACTCCGGCAGCCCGTACGAGCAGTACTTC. Protein sequence: CASSYSGSPYEQYF.

The gene calls are TRBV18 and TRBJ1-4, with TRBD1 matching over 7 bases. In germline, CDR1 is KGHSH, CDR2 LQKENI. The CDR3 runs 16 residues. V gave up 3 bases and J gave up 7 bases; unmatched junction bases: 11. CDR3 sequence reads: CASSPPGQARGEKLFF. The CDR3 DNA reads TGTGCCAGCTCACCTCCCGGACAGGCCCGGGGTGAAAAACTGTTTTTT.

This chain joins TRBV11-2 and TRBJ2-3; TRBD2 is a possible D gene (6 bases). Germline V gene lookup returns CDR1 SGHAT and CDR2 FQNNGV. This CDR3 comprises 16 residues. The V end lost 1 base, the J end lost 1 base, and 12 bases lay between the germline ends. CDR3 protein: CASSLGTLAGTDTQYF. CDR3 nucleotides: TGTGCCAGCAGCTTAGGAACACTAGCAGGCACAGATACGCAGTATTTT.

The V call is TRBV7-9, the J call TRBJ2-7; D perhaps matches TRBD1 (6 bases). V was cut by 4 bases and J by 5 bases, with 12 bases left in between. This CDR3 is 13 amino acids long. Germline assignment: CDR1 SEHNR and CDR2 FQNEAQ (reference sequence). As DNA, the CDR3 is TGTGCCAGCAGCTCACAGGGAAACGACGAGCAGTACTTC. It translates to CASSSQGNDEQYF.

V and J are TRBV7-9 and TRBJ1-4; 7 bases line up with TRBD1. The CDR3 spans 14 residues. J lost 5 bases, V lost 5 bases, and 5 bases had no gene match. In germline, CDR1 is SEHNR, CDR2 FQNEAQ (reference sequence). The CDR3 sequence is CASSPDRLNEKLFF. In DNA, the CDR3 is TGTGCCAGCAGCCCGGACAGGTTGAATGAAAAACTGTTTTTT. Complete variable domain (other parts from reference TRBV7-9 and TRBJ1-4): DTGVSQNPRHKITKRGQNVTFRCDPISEHNRLYWYRQTLGQGPEFLTYFQNEAQLEKSRLLSDRFSAERPKGSFSTLEIQRTEQGDSAMYLCASSPDRLNEKLFFGSGTQLSVL.

CDR3: CAVGDWDRGLNGYTF. The CDR3 DNA sequence: TGTGCCGTCGGGGATTGGGACAGGGGATTGAATGGCTACACCTTC. The chain joins TRBV10-3 to TRBJ1-2; TRBD1 matches at 10 bases. V trimming: 11 bases; J trimming: 6 bases; junction bases outside the gene matches: 15. Germline CDR1 ENHRY, CDR2 SYGVKD. The CDR3 consists of 15 residues.

The CDR3 bases are TGCAGCATTCGTGAGGGGCTATGGGAGACCCAGTACTTC. It is translated as CSIREGLWETQYF. The V call is TRBV29-1, the J call TRBJ2-5; possibly TRBD1 or TRBD2 for D (5 bases each). Germline-derived CDR1 and CDR2 are SQVTM and ANQGSEA. The germline V and J ends were trimmed by 8 bases and 5 bases, with 18 bases remaining between them. The CDR3 contains 13 residues.

The V call is TRBV10-3, the J call TRBJ1-6; perhaps TRBD1 as D (5 bases). Germline assignment: CDR1 ENHRY and CDR2 SYGVKD. Trimming took off 6 bases at V and 7 bases at J, with 13 bases between the two ends. This CDR3 contains 14 residues. CDR3 amino acids: CAISPDRLNSPLHF. In nucleotides, the CDR3 is TGTGCCATCAGCCCCGACAGATTAAATTCACCCCTCCACTTT.